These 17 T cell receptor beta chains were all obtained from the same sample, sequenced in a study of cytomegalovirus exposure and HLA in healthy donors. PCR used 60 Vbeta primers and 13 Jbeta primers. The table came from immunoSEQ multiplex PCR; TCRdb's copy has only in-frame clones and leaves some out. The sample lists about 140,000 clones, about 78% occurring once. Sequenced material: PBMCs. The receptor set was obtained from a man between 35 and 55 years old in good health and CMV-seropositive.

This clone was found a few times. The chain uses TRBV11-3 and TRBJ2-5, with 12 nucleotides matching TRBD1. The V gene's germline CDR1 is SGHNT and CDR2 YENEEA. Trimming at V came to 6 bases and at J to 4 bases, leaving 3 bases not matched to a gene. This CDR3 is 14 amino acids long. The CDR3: CASRRDRGRETQYF. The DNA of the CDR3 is TGTGCCAGCAGACGGGACAGGGGGCGAGAGACCCAGTACTTC.

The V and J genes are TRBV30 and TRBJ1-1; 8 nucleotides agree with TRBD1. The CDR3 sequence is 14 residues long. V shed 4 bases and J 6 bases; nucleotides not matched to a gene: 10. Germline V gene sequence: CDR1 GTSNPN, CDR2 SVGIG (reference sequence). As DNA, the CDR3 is TGTGCCTGGAAATTAGACAGGGGTATCGCTGAAGCTTTCTTT. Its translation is CAWKLDRGIAEAFF.

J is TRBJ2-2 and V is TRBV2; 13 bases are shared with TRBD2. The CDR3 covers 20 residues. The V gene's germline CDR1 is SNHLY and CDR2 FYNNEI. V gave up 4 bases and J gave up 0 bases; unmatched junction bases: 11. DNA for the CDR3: TGTGCCAGCAGTGGGAACTTCACACTAGCGGGAGGGACGAACACCGGGGAGCTGTTTTTT. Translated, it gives CASSGNFTLAGGTNTGELFF.

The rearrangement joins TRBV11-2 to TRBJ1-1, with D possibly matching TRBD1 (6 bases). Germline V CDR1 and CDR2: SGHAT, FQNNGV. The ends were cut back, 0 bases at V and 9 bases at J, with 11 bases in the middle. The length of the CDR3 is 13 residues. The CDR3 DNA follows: TGTGCCAGCAGCTTAGATCGCTGGGGGCAAGCTTTCTTT. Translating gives CASSLDRWGQAFF.

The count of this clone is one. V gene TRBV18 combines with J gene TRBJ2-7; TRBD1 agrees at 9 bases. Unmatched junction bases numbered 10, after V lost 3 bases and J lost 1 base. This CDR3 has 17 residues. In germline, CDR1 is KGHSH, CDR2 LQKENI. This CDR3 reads CASSPLSGDRESYEQYF. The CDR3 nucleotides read TGTGCCAGCTCACCTTTGTCGGGGGACAGGGAATCCTACGAGCAGTACTTC.

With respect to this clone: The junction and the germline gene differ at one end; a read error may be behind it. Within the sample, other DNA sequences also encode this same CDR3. CDR3 residues: CASSLLAGEETQYF. CDR3 sequence (DNA): TGTGCTAGCAGCTTACTAGCGGGGGAAGAGACCCAGTACTTC. The V call is TRBV5-6, the J call TRBJ2-5; the match to TRBD2 covers 11 bases. Germline CDR1 reads SGHDT; CDR2 reads YYEEEE. This CDR3 region has 14 residues.

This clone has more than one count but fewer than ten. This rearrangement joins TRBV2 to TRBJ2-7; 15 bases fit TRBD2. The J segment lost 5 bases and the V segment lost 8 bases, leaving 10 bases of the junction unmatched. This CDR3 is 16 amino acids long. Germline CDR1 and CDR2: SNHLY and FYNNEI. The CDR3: CASVGLAGGLVNEQYF. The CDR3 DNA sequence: TGTGCCAGCGTGGGACTAGCGGGAGGACTAGTAAACGAGCAGTACTTC.

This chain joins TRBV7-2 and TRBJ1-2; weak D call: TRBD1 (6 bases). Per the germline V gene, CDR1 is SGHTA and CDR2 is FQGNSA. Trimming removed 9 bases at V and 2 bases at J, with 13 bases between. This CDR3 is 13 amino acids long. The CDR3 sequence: CAREDSPNYGYTF. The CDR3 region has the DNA TGTGCCAGGGAGGACAGTCCGAACTATGGCTACACCTTC.

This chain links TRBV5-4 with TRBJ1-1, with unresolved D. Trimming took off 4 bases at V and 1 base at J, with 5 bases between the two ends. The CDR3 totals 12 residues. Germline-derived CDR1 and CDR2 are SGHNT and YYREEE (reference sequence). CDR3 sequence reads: CASSTRNTEAFF. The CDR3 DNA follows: TGTGCCAGCAGCACCAGGAACACTGAAGCTTTCTTT.

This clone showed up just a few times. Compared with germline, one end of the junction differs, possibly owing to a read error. The CDR3 nucleotides are TGTGCCAGCAGTGTTCAGGGCAGCCTCTACGATCAGTACTTC. As protein: CASSVQGSLYDQYF. The chain links TRBV28 to TRBJ2-7, with D possibly matching TRBD1 (5 bases). In germline, CDR1 is MDHEN, CDR2 SYDVKM. CDR3 length: 14 amino acids.

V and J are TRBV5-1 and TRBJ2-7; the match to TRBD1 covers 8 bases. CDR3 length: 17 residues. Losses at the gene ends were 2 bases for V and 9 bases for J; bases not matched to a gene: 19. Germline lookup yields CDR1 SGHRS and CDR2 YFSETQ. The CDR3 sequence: CASSFSGTGSLLRVQYF. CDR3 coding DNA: TGCGCCAGCAGCTTCTCCGGGACAGGTTCTTTACTACGAGTGCAGTACTTC.

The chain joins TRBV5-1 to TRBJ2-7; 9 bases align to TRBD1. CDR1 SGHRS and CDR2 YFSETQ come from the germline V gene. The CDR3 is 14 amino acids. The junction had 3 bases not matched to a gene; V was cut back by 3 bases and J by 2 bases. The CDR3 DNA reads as TGCGCCAGCAGCTCGACAGGGGGGGCCTACGAGCAGTACTTC. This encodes CASSSTGGAYEQYF.

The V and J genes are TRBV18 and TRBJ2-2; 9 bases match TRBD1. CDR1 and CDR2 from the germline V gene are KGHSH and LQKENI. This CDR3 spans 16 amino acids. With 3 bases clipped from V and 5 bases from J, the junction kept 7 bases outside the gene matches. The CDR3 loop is CASSPQRQGGTGELFF. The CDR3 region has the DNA TGTGCCAGCTCACCCCAGCGACAGGGGGGAACCGGGGAGCTGTTTTTT.

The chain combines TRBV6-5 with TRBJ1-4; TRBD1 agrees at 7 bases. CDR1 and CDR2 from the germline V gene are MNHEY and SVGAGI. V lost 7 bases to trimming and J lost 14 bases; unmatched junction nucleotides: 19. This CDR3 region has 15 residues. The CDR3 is CASTPGPGQPASLFF. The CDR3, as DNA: TGTGCCAGCACTCCAGGCCCGGGACAGCCCGCGTCCCTGTTTTTT.

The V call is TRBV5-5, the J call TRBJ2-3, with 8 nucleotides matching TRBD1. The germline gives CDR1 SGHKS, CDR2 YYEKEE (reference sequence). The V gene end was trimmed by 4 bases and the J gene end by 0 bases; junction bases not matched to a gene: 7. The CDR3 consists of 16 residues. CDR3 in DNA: TGTGCCAGCAGCCCCGGACAGGGTTCTAGCACAGATACGCAGTATTTT. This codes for CASSPGQGSSTDTQYF.

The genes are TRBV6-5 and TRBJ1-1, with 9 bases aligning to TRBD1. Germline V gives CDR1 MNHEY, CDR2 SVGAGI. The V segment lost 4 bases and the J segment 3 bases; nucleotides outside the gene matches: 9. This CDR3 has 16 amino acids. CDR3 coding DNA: TGTGCCAGCAGTTTAACAGGGGGCTTGGGTGACACTGAAGCTTTCTTT. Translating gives CASSLTGGLGDTEAFF.

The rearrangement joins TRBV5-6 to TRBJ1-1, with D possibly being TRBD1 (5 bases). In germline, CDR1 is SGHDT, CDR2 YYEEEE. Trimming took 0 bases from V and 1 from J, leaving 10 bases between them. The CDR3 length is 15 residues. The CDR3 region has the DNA TGTGCCAGCAGCTTGGGGCGACAGACGAACACTGAAGCTTTCTTT. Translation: CASSLGRQTNTEAFF.